The rows below give T cell receptor beta chains drawn from one sample of a study of blood T cell repertoires in COVID-19. The data were produced by immunoSEQ multiplex PCR, yet TCRdb's version contains in-frame clones alone and is incomplete. The sample includes about 170,000 clones, around 92% seen only once; the top ten take about 4.8%. Sequencing was done on a sample of peripheral blood. These TCRs come from a young man with COVID-19, enrolled during active disease. CDR3s include the opening cysteine and the closing phenylalanine or tryptophan. The order of the fields is CDR3 DNA, CDR3 protein, CDR3 length, D gene, J gene, V gene, clone size. A D gene is named only where the DNA matches it firmly. Clone size is not always given. Where it is, it says once, few, many or a class for expanded clones.

TGCAGTGCTAGTGGAGACAGAGACTACGAGCAGTACTTC	CSASGDRDYEQYF	13	NA	TRBJ2-7	TRBV20-1	NA
TGTGCCAGCGGGTCAGGGTATAGCAATCAGCCCCAGCATTTT	CASGSGYSNQPQHF	14	NA	TRBJ1-5	TRBV28	medium-sized
TGCAGCGTTGGACAGGGGGAAGTCTATGGCTACACCTTC	CSVGQGEVYGYTF	13	TRBD1	TRBJ1-2	TRBV29-1	NA
TGTGCCAGCAGTTCTGTCGGACTAGCGGGAGTGTTCGCCTACGAGCAGTACTTC	CASSSVGLAGVFAYEQYF	18	TRBD2	TRBJ2-7	TRBV6-2/TRBV6-3	NA
TGTGCCAGCAGCGACTGGCGGCGGGGGGATGAGCAGTTCTTC	CASSDWRRGDEQFF	14	TRBD2	TRBJ2-1	TRBV7-9	NA
TGTGCCATAAAACAGGCTTTGAACACTGAAGCTTTCTTT	CAIKQALNTEAFF	13	NA	TRBJ1-1	TRBV10-3	once
TGTGCCACCAGCAGCGGGGACAGGGGGCCCACCGGGGAGCTGTTTTTT	CATSSGDRGPTGELFF	16	TRBD1	TRBJ2-2	TRBV15	few
TGTGCCAGCAGTTCAACCCGGGAAAGCGGACCCCAGCATTTT	CASSSTRESGPQHF	14	NA	TRBJ1-5	TRBV28	NA
TGTGCCAGTAGTGTAATGGGACAGGGGAAGGAAGGCTACACCTTC	CASSVMGQGKEGYTF	15	TRBD1	TRBJ1-2	TRBV19	NA
TGTGCCAGCAAGACAGGGCGGAACTATGGCTACACCTTC	CASKTGRNYGYTF	13	TRBD1	TRBJ1-2	TRBV2	NA
TGTGCCAGCAGCTTAGGGCAGGGTGTCACAGATACGCAGTATTTT	CASSLGQGVTDTQYF	15	NA	TRBJ2-3	TRBV7-2	NA
TGTGCCAGCAGTCCAGGGATCACCATATATTTT	CASSPGITIYF	11	NA	TRBJ1-3	TRBV2	NA
TGTGCCAGCAGTCGACGAAGTACAGGGGCCCATCATAATTCACCCCTCCACTTT	CASSRRSTGAHHNSPLHF	18	TRBD1	TRBJ1-6	TRBV6-6	NA
TGTGCCACCAGCGGACAGGGGGGAACTGAAGCTTTCTTT	CATSGQGGTEAFF	13	TRBD1	TRBJ1-1	TRBV24-1	NA
TGTGCCACCGAGGGACAGACTAATGAAAAACTGTTTTTT	CATEGQTNEKLFF	13	TRBD1	TRBJ1-4	TRBV2	NA
TGCGCCAGCAGCCCAGACCGGGGAGCCCCCGTTAACTATGGCTACACCTTC	CASSPDRGAPVNYGYTF	17	NA	TRBJ1-2	TRBV4-3	once
TGTGCCACCAGTGCGCGGGATACGCAGTATTTT	CATSARDTQYF	11	NA	TRBJ2-3	TRBV24-1	NA
TGTGCCAGCTCCACGGACAGGGGTGTCTACGAGCAGTACTTC	CASSTDRGVYEQYF	14	TRBD1	TRBJ2-7	TRBV6-5	NA
TGTGCCAGCATCTGGGGAGGTGGCTACACCTTC	CASIWGGGYTF	11	NA	TRBJ1-2	TRBV28	NA
TGTGCCAGCAGCCCTCTGGGAGCGGGCGCTAATGAGCAGTTCTTC	CASSPLGAGANEQFF	15	NA	TRBJ2-1	TRBV28	few
TGTGCCACAGCCAGAACAGGGATCTACGAGCAGTACTTC	CATARTGIYEQYF	13	NA	TRBJ2-7	TRBV24-1	NA
TGTGCCAGCAGGGGCCTAGCTGGATACAATGAGCAGTTCTTC	CASRGLAGYNEQFF	14	NA	TRBJ2-1	TRBV2	NA
TGCGCCAGCAGCTTTCCCTCTGGACAGGGGGGCCTCTACGAGCAGTACTTC	CASSFPSGQGGLYEQYF	17	TRBD1	TRBJ2-7	TRBV5-1	few
TGCAGCGTGGAGGGACCGCGGAACACCGGGGAGCTGTTTTTT	CSVEGPRNTGELFF	14	NA	TRBJ2-2	TRBV29-1	NA
TGTGCCAGCAGCCTAAACGTAGTGGTAGAGACCCAGTACTTC	CASSLNVVVETQYF	14	NA	TRBJ2-5	TRBV2	once
TGTGCCAGCAGCTTTTCGAGCACAGCCCCGGGAGCGGACAACGAGCAGTACTTC	CASSFSSTAPGADNEQYF	18	NA	TRBJ2-7	TRBV7-9	few
TGTGCCAGCAGTTACCGGGAACGCAATCAGCCCCAGCATTTT	CASSYRERNQPQHF	14	NA	TRBJ1-5	TRBV6-6	NA
TGTGCCAGCAGTTACTCGACAGGGGGATTCTATGGCTACACCTTC	CASSYSTGGFYGYTF	15	TRBD1	TRBJ1-2	TRBV6-6	NA
TGTGCCAGCAGCTTATTACCCTTTTTCGGGACTATAAGAAACACTGAAGCTTTCTTT	CASSLLPFFGTIRNTEAFF	19	NA	TRBJ1-1	TRBV13	NA
TGTGCCAGCAGTTATCTGAGGAGGGACCACGAGCAGTACTTC	CASSYLRRDHEQYF	14	NA	TRBJ2-7	TRBV6-6	NA
TGTGCCAGCAGCTCCGCGCCCAGGGTCGATACTGAAGCTTTCTTT	CASSSAPRVDTEAFF	15	NA	TRBJ1-1	TRBV7-8	NA
TGTGCCAGCAGCTCGGGACAGTTAAGCTCCTACGAGCAGTACTTC	CASSSGQLSSYEQYF	15	TRBD1	TRBJ2-7	TRBV5-4	NA
TGTGCCAGCAGTTTATCACAGGGGCCGCAGTACTTC	CASSLSQGPQYF	12	TRBD1	TRBJ2-7	TRBV27	NA
TGTGCCTGGAATCGCGGGGGGACTTATAATTCACCCCTCCACTTT	CAWNRGGTYNSPLHF	15	NA	TRBJ1-6	TRBV30	NA
TGTGCCAGCGGTACGGGGTACTATGGCTACACCTTC	CASGTGYYGYTF	12	NA	TRBJ1-2	TRBV7-2	NA
TGTGCCAGTCAACAGACGGATAGCAGGGAGGCCGGGGAGCTGTTTTTT	CASQQTDSREAGELFF	16	NA	TRBJ2-2	TRBV19	NA
TGTGCCAGCAGCCCCCAAAGCCTCTCCTACGAGCAGTACTTC	CASSPQSLSYEQYF	14	NA	TRBJ2-7	TRBV7-2	NA
TGTGCCAGCAGCCATCGGGACAGGGGAGAAACTAATGAAAAACTGTTTTTT	CASSHRDRGETNEKLFF	17	TRBD1	TRBJ1-4	TRBV7-9	NA
TGCGCCAGCGAGGAGCAGGGGATGAACACTGAAGCTTTCTTT	CASEEQGMNTEAFF	14	NA	TRBJ1-1	TRBV5-1	NA
TGTGCCAGCACCCTCTCCCGTGGTAGCGGGACCTACGAGCAGTACTTC	CASTLSRGSGTYEQYF	16	TRBD2	TRBJ2-7	TRBV6-6	NA
TGTGCCAGCAGCTCCGCGCTCAGGGAAGGGGATGGCTACACCTTC	CASSSALREGDGYTF	15	NA	TRBJ1-2	TRBV5-4	NA
TGCGCCAGCAGCAGCGTGGGGACAGGGGTCAATGAGCAGTTCTTC	CASSSVGTGVNEQFF	15	TRBD1	TRBJ2-1	TRBV5-1	NA
TGTGCCAGCAGTTTAAATTGGCGGGGGCTGAGCAATCAGCCCCAGCATTTT	CASSLNWRGLSNQPQHF	17	NA	TRBJ1-5	TRBV28	NA
TGTGCCACCCGTATATTACAGGGGCGCGATTCACCCCTCCACTTT	CATRILQGRDSPLHF	15	TRBD1	TRBJ1-6	TRBV27	NA
TGTGCCAGCAGCTACCGGGACAGGCTTAACTATGGCTACACCTTC	CASSYRDRLNYGYTF	15	TRBD1	TRBJ1-2	TRBV5-6	NA
TGTGCCTGGAGTGTATCGCAGGGCCACGAGCAGTACTTC	CAWSVSQGHEQYF	13	NA	TRBJ2-7	TRBV30	NA
TGTGCCAGCAGTTTCTGGGGGCCCGGGACAGGGCACACCGGGGAGCTGTTTTTT	CASSFWGPGTGHTGELFF	18	TRBD1	TRBJ2-2	TRBV27	NA
TGTGCCAGCAGTGAAAGGGTAGCGAATTCACCCCTCCACTTT	CASSERVANSPLHF	14	NA	TRBJ1-6	TRBV2	NA
TGCGCCAGCAGCCAAGATCTAGGGGCCCTGAACACCGGGGAGCTGTTTTTT	CASSQDLGALNTGELFF	17	NA	TRBJ2-2	TRBV4-3	NA